The 11 T cell receptor beta chains in this list originate from one sample, sequenced in a study of shared clonotypes between healthy human individuals (dated by TCRdb to 2018 to 2020). CD8 naive samples were obtained by positive selection for CCR7 among CD45RO-negative cells, yielding a CD45RA+CCR7+ population from which TemRA cells were excluded. The library was built by means of the immunoSEQ multiplex PCR assay. The table comes from immuneACCESS by way of TCRdb, which keeps in-frame sequences with V and J called. Part of the clones is missing from these tables; in studies checked, under half for an unresolved V gene and the rest for unknown reasons. The sample table lists about 600,000 clones, around 95% of them with a count of one. The ten most abundant clones make up 0.1% to 0.11% of the sample. Sequencing input: naive CD8+ T cells sorted from blood. The cell subset or site label, read with the paper, signifies: CD45RA+CCR7+. The receptors originated from a woman aged 30 to 39 in good health.

About this clone itself: Other DNA sequences in the same sample also yield this CDR3. This chain joins TRBV20-1 and TRBJ1-1; D not certain. Between the trimmed V and J ends, which lost 5 bases and 0 bases, there was a span of 4 bases. Germline V lookup: CDR1 DFQATT, CDR2 SNEGSKA (reference sequence). The CDR3 length is 11 residues. The DNA of the CDR3 is TGCAGTGCTCCTTTGAACACTGAAGCTTTCTTT. Protein product: CSAPLNTEAFF.

The count of this clone is one. The chain joins TRBV2 to TRBJ1-2; possible D gene TRBD1, 5 bases. The V gene's germline CDR1 is SNHLY and CDR2 FYNNEI. The CDR3 is 15 residues long. The V and J ends lost 9 bases and 0 bases respectively, with 17 bases between them. CDR3: CARRSGGGANYGYTF. CDR3 sequence (DNA): TGTGCCAGACGATCGGGTGGAGGGGCTAACTATGGCTACACCTTC.

This sequence joins TRBV9 and TRBJ2-3; D perhaps matches TRBD2 (6 bases). CDR3 size: 16 residues. V was shortened by 3 bases and J by 3 bases, with 17 bases between the two germline ends. The germline V gene encodes CDR1 SGDLS and CDR2 YYNGEE. The chain's CDR3 is CASSGRAGDGTDTQYF. As DNA, the CDR3 is TGTGCCAGCAGCGGGAGAGCGGGCGACGGAACAGATACGCAGTATTTT.

The gene calls are TRBV5-1 and TRBJ2-1; 7 bases map to TRBD1. Germline V gives CDR1 SGHRS, CDR2 YFSETQ. This CDR3 is built from 13 residues. The ends lost 4 bases at V and 10 bases at J; junction bases unmatched: 8. This CDR3 reads CASSVYRGQEQFF. The CDR3 region has the DNA TGCGCCAGCAGCGTCTACAGGGGTCAGGAGCAGTTCTTC.

The gene calls are TRBV14 and TRBJ2-3; 10 bases fit TRBD2. V lost 0 bases, J lost 0 bases, and 6 bases stayed unmatched. Germline V gene lookup returns CDR1 SGHDN and CDR2 FVKESK. This CDR3 is 18 amino acids long. This chain's CDR3 is CASSQELLTSGSTDTQYF. CDR3 nucleotides: TGTGCCAGCAGCCAAGAATTGTTGACTAGCGGGAGCACAGATACGCAGTATTTT.

The rearrangement links TRBV10-2 to TRBJ2-3; a possible D gene is TRBD1 (5 bases). Germline loops: CDR1 WSHSY, CDR2 SAAADI. The CDR3 covers 15 residues. The V end lost 7 bases, the J end lost 2 bases, and 16 bases lay between the germline ends. DNA of the CDR3: TGCGCCAGCAAGGAACAGGCCCACCCCACAGATACGCAGTATTTT. Its protein is CASKEQAHPTDTQYF.

The chain uses TRBV5-1 and TRBJ2-1, with TRBD2 matching 10 bases. This CDR3 contains 16 residues. J lost 15 bases, V lost 0 bases, and 15 bases had no gene match. CDR1 is SGHRS and CDR2 is YFSETQ in the germline V gene. In DNA form, the CDR3 reads TGCGCCAGCAGCTTGGCGCTAGCGGGAGTCAAACCCTCGCCGTTCTTC. It encodes CASSLALAGVKPSPFF.

This clone came up once. The chain has TRBV5-4 and TRBJ2-7, with TRBD1 as a possible D gene (6 bases). Germline V gene lookup returns CDR1 SGHNT and CDR2 YYREEE (reference sequence). The CDR3 covers 15 residues. V shed 4 bases and J shed 6 bases, with 20 bases lying between them. CDR3 sequence (DNA): TGTGCCAGCAGCACTCCGGGACAATCGGTGGGCGAGCAGTACTTC. Its translation is CASSTPGQSVGEQYF.

V is TRBV7-9 and J is TRBJ2-5, with D possibly matching TRBD2 (6 bases). V lost 2 bases and J 5 bases, leaving 12 bases between the germline ends. The CDR3 loop spans 14 amino acids. CDR1 is SEHNR, CDR2 FQNEAQ, per germline (reference sequence). CDR3 coding DNA: TGTGCCAGCAGCTTAACGGGAGTTAAGGAGACCCAGTACTTC. It specifies CASSLTGVKETQYF.

The chain uses TRBV19 and TRBJ2-3; possibly TRBD1 or TRBD2 for D (5 bases each). V was cut by 6 bases and J by 5 bases, with 12 bases left in between. The CDR3 has 13 residues. The germline V gene has CDR1 LNHDA and CDR2 SQIVND (reference sequence). The CDR3 loop is CASSGTLVDTQYF. The CDR3, as DNA: TGTGCCAGTAGCGGGACCTTAGTAGATACGCAGTATTTT.

The chain has TRBV29-1 and TRBJ2-7; 7 bases agree with TRBD1. The CDR3 is 16 residues long. CDR1 and CDR2 from the germline V gene are SQVTM and ANQGSEA. The V segment lost 4 bases and the J segment 0 bases; nucleotides outside the gene matches: 12. CDR3 region: CSVVARGGSRSYEQYF. In DNA form, the CDR3 reads TGCAGCGTTGTCGCCCGAGGGGGCTCTCGCTCCTACGAGCAGTACTTC.